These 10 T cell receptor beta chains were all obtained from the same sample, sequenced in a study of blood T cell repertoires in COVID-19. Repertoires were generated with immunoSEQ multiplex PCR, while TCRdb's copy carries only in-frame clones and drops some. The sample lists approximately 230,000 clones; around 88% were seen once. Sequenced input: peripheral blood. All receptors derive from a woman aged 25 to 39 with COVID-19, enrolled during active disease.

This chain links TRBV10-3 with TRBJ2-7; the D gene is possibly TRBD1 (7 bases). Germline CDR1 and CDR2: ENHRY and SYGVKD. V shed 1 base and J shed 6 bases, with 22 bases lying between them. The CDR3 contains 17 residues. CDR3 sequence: CAISELGGPPRGVEQYF. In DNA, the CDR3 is TGTGCCATCAGTGAGTTGGGGGGCCCTCCCAGGGGGGTCGAGCAGTACTTC.

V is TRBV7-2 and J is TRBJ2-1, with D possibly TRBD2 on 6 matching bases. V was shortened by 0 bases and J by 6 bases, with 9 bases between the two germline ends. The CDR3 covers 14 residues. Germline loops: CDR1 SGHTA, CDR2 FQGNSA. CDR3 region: CASSLAGGVNEQFF. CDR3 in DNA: TGTGCCAGCAGCTTAGCAGGAGGGGTCAATGAGCAGTTCTTC.

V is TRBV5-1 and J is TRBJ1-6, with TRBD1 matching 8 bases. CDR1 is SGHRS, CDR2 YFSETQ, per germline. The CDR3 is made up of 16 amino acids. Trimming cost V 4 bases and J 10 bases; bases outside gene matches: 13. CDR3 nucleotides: TGCGCCAGCAGCCCCATGGTAGTGGACAGGGACTCACCCCTCCACTTT. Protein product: CASSPMVVDRDSPLHF.

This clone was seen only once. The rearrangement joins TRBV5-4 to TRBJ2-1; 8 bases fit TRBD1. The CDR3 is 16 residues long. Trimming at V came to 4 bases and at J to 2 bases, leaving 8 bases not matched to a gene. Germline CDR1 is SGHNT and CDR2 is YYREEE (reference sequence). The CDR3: CASSQLDRAPYNEQFF. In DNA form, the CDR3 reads TGTGCCAGCAGCCAGCTGGACAGGGCGCCCTACAATGAGCAGTTCTTC.

The CDR3 sequence is CAIRRGGPGPSTDTQYF. The CDR3 DNA sequence: TGTGCCATCAGGAGGGGGGGCCCTGGCCCGAGCACAGATACGCAGTATTTT. This rearrangement joins TRBV10-3 to TRBJ2-3; D perhaps matches TRBD2 (7 bases). The germline V gene has CDR1 ENHRY and CDR2 SYGVKD. This CDR3 is 17 amino acids long. V gave up 6 bases and J gave up 0 bases, with 19 bases separating them.

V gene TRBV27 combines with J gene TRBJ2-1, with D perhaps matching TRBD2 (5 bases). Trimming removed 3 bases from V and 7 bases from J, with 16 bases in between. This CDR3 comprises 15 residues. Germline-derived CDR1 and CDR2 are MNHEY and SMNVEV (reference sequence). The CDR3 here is CASSLSGSGRNEQFF. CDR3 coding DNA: TGTGCCAGCAGTTTGAGTGGGAGTGGGAGAAATGAGCAGTTCTTC.

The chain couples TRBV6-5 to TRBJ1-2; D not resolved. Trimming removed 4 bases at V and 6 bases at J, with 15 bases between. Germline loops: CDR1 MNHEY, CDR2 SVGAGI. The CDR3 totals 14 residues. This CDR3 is CASSSTPRGNGYTF. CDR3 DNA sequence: TGTGCCAGCAGTTCCACTCCCCGGGGAAATGGCTACACCTTC.

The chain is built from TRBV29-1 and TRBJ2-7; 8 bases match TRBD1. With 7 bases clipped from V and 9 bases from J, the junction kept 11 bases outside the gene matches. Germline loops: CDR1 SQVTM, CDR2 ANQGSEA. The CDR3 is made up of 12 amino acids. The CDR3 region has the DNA TGCAGCGCATCCGGGACAGGCCAGGGGCAGTACTTC. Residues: CSASGTGQGQYF.

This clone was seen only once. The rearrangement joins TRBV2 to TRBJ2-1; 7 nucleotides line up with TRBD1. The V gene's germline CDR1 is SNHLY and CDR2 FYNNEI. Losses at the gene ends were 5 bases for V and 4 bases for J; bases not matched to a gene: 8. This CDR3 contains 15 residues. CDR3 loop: CASSTGTDSYNEQFF. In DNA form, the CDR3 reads TGTGCCAGCAGTACCGGGACAGATTCATACAATGAGCAGTTCTTC.

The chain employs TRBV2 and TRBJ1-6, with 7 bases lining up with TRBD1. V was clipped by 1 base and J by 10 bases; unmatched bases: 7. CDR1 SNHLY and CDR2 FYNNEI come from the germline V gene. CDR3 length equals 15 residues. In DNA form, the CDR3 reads TGTGCCAGCAGTGAAGATGAGGGGGCAAAGTCACCCCTCCACTTT. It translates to CASSEDEGAKSPLHF.